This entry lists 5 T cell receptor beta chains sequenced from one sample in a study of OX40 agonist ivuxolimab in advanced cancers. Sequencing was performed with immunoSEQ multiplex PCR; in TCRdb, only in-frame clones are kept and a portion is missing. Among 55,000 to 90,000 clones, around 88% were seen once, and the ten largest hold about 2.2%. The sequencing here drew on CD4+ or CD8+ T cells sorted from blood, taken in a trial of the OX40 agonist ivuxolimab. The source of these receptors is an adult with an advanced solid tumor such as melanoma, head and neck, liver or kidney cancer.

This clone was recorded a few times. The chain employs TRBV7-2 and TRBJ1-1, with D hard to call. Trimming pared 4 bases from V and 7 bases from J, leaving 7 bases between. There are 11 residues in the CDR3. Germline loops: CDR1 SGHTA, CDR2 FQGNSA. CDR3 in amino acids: CASSYSFEAFF. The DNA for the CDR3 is TGTGCCAGCAGCTATAGTTTTGAAGCTTTCTTT.

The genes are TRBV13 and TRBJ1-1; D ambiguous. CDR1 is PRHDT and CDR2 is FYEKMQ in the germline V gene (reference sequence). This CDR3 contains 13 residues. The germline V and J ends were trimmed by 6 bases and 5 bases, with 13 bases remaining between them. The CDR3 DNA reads TGTGCCAGCAGAATATCCGGGTTGACTGAAGCTTTCTTT. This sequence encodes CASRISGLTEAFF.

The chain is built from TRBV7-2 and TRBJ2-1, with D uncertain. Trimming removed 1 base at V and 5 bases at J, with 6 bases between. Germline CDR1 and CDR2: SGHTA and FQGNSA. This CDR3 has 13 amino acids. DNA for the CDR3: TGTGCCAGCAGCTTAGTCCGGCACAATGAGCAGTTCTTC. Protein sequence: CASSLVRHNEQFF.

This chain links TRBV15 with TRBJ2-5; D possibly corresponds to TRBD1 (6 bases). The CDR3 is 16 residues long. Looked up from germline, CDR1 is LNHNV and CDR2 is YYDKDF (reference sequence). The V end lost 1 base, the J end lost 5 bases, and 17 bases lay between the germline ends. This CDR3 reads CATSRGTDLGFETQYF. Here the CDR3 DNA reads TGTGCCACCAGCAGAGGGACAGACCTCGGGTTTGAGACCCAGTACTTC.

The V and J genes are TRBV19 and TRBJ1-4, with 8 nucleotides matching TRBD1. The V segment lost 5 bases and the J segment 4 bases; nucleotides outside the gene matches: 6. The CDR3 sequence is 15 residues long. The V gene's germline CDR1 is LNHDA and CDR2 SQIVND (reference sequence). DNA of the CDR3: TGTGCCAGTAGTGGACAGGGACTCCATAATGAAAAACTGTTTTTT. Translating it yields CASSGQGLHNEKLFF.